The TCR beta chain described here comes from a study of cytomegalovirus exposure and HLA in healthy donors (dated 2017 in TCRdb). Notes on the research overall: In an earlier analysis of fewer than 750 of the donors, 276 Gb of sequence data and approximately 100 million unique TCR beta sequences from about 179 million T cells were reported. Using immunosequencing, the study profiled T cell repertoires from fewer than 700 subjects and related those repertoires to cytomegalovirus serostatus. High-throughput TCR immunosequencing, statistical association of individual TCRs with disease status, and machine learning were combined to predict cytomegalovirus infection status. The later analysis used no new phenotypic data to find candidate immune exposures, relying instead on TCR beta sequences and their occurrence across donors. The genetic ancestry cluster associated with self-reported Caucasian donors included 81% of the roughly 360 genotyped donors. A later genetic analysis used genome-wide SNP genotypes for about 65% of the roughly 670 donors, treating that subset as a discovery cohort. The number of typed donors differed by locus: roughly 629-630 for A, B, C, DRB1 and DQB1; 500 to 550 for DQA1; some 590 for DPA1; and roughly 490 for DPB1. Roughly 300 gigabases of sequencing data and tens of millions of unique TCR sequences were included in an early release covering 500 to 750 HLA-typed donors. All discovery cohort repertoires had been generated on a single sequencing platform. Because of strong linkage in the cohort, roughly five DR-DQ haplotypes were treated as single units for association and clustering. Besides the first cohort of under 700 subjects, a separate validation cohort made up of 120 different subjects was used. HLA typing covered class I and class II loci at four-digit resolution. The study was designed to test whether signatures of past pathogen exposure could be identified by cataloging public T cell receptors. Among 300 to 500 genotyped donors of the cohort, an average of approximately 240,000 unique TCR beta nucleotide sequences was sequenced per donor, of which about 19% were non-productive. Alongside the repertoire data, information on donor age, sex, ethnicity and CMV serostatus was compiled. In a later analysis, previously published TCR beta repertoires from 500 to 750 donors were re-analyzed and high-resolution HLA genotyping was added so that TCR occurrence patterns could be studied. To decide whether each TCR beta V gene segment behaved as functional or pseudogenic, an earlier analysis of some 580 of the donors relied on high-throughput TCR beta sequencing.

Here is what the overall study found, with its caveats: When HLA alleles, especially DR and DQ, strongly co-occurred, attributing TCR associations to individual alleles was difficult. A further reported finding was that TCR beta sequences accurately predicted the HLA-A and HLA-B alleles for most subjects in the first cohort. A later genetic analysis associated a missense DCLRE1C variant with V-gene and J-gene trimming of TCR beta chains, and an independent cohort replicated the association. According to the authors, the approach could potentially be generalized to other disease states and immunological phenotypes. The 87-base-pair reads could not distinguish some IMGT-functional V segments, including TRBV6-2 and TRBV6-3, so those segments were excluded. In a later analysis, HLA-associated TCR beta chains were found to be more clonally expanded and to have lower generation probabilities than equally common non-associated chains. The classifier was reported to diagnose cytomegalovirus status with high specificity and sensitivity in both the original and validation cohorts. HLA typing was unavailable for some donors at each locus, so association tests used only the typed subset. Because counts were too low, 15 to 20 rarely observed V segments, including chromosome 9 orphons, were excluded from the earlier analysis of several hundred of the donors. In an earlier analysis of about 600 of the donors, most TCR beta V segments appeared in productive rearrangements about 90% or about 30% of the time, broadly matching IMGT annotations. Most TCR sequences were observed very rarely across donors, whereas some public TCRs were present in many individuals. In a later genetic analysis, fewer N-insertions in productive TCRs were reported among donors in an Asian-associated ancestry cluster than the roughly 700-donor mean. The study gave a list of about 160 TCR beta chains associated with cytomegalovirus. Only TCR beta chains were sequenced in this cohort, and the absence of alpha or paired-chain data limited detectable features. In a later analysis, TCR association rates were found to vary across HLA loci, with the most associated TCRs seen for DRB1 alleles and the fewest for HLA-C alleles. According to a later analysis, parvovirus B19, influenza, CMV and Epstein-Barr virus appeared linked to several top co-occurrence clusters. The sequencing pipeline was judged likely to have produced a cluster of highly shared sequence variants as a technical artifact. Roughly uniform sequencing depth across donors was assumed in presence/absence analyses, although this assumption may not hold. Correlated functional status among segregating V segments might be attributable to linkage disequilibrium, but an unknown experimental factor could not be ruled out. In vitro tests confirmed that a few of the cytomegalovirus-associated TCR beta chains recognize cytomegalovirus antigens. Immune exposure information for the cohort was limited to CMV serostatus. In a later analysis, some 17,000 TCR beta sequences were associated with specific HLA alleles at a false discovery rate of 0.05. A later analysis found that most CMV-associated TCR beta chains appeared HLA-restricted, with HLA associations seemingly driven largely by CMV exposure.

With regard to this clone: Its antigen is not yet known. The sample holds no much larger clone one base away, and base qualities are not on file.

The cohort comprised more than 550 healthy bone marrow donors. At the time of sampling, every cohort member was nominally healthy, though immune exposures that went unrecorded were likely present. The donor tested CMV seropositive, placing the donor among the approximately 290 seropositive members of the cohort. Each donor provided a peripheral blood sample, and peripheral blood mononuclear cells were used for TCR beta sequencing. The Qiagen DNeasy Blood Extraction Kit was used to extract genomic DNA from the blood cell samples. Unmatched junction bases come to 12, with V trimmed by 2 bases and J by 5 bases. The germline V gene (reference sequence) supplies CDR1 SGHNT and CDR2 YYREEE. There are 17 amino acids in the CDR3, from cysteine to phenylalanine inclusive. Here the CDR3 DNA is all that survives: 51 bases in frame from base 1. Library prep was done by the immunoSEQ multiplex PCR assay. For the multiplex PCR, a mixture combining 60 forward primers for TCR Vbeta segments and 13 reverse primers for TCR Jbeta segments was used. The CDR3 region of rearranged TCR beta genes was amplified from genomic DNA with a multiplex PCR assay. The amplified TCR beta libraries were sequenced on the Illumina HiSeq System as 87-base-pair reads. The study's processing was this. A later analysis counted about 80 million unique TCR beta chains across the 666 repertoires, and around 12 million of these chains were shared by at least two donors. Raw reads were error-corrected and collapsed into unique sequences by a nearest-neighbor algorithm in which closely related sequences were merged to remove PCR and sequencing errors. V, D and J gene segments were assigned by aligning CDR3 sequences to IMGT reference sequences. For a sequence to be retained, a match of at least six nucleotides was required to both a V gene segment and a J gene segment. A rearrangement counted as productive if the CDR3 had no stop codons and remained in frame with V and J, and every other rearrangement counted as non-productive. Following IMGT convention, CDR3 was defined as the stretch from the second conserved V-encoded cysteine to the conserved J-encoded phenylalanine. Sequences without an unambiguous match to a single V gene segment were excluded from the earlier analysis of a few hundred of the donors. An earlier analysis of some 500 of the donors classified V segments as functional when productive rearrangements were above 56.7% and as segregating when the standard deviation between donors was above 5%. A statistical classification framework was built for diagnosing cytomegalovirus status from the catalog of TCR beta chain sequences. In a later analysis, TCR nucleotide sequences were compared against IMGT/GENE-DB human TR gene sequences so that V and J genes could be assigned. Using the TCRdist pipeline, a later analysis assigned CDR3 sequences along with most-parsimonious VDJ recombination scenarios. In a later analysis, every TCR beta chain was defined by the combination of its CDR3 amino acid sequence and its V-gene family, and reads without a unique V-gene family were dropped. As a way to deal with suspected cross-contamination and a sequencing artifact, a later analysis dropped hundreds of nucleotide sequences that were highly shared and had low generation probability. In a later analysis, a clonal expansion index was calculated for each public chain from normalized within-repertoire ranks of inferred template counts. In a later analysis, generation probabilities were computed using a VDJ recombination model fitted to out-of-frame rearrangements, and the results were checked against IGoR. Hypergeometric tests were used in a later analysis to score TCR-TCR, TCR-HLA and TCR-CMV co-occurrence, with a repertoire-size bias correction applied to the TCR pairs. In a later analysis, false discovery rates were estimated by permuting HLA or CMV assignments 20 times. In a later analysis, co-occurring TCRs were grouped using DBSCAN, and TCRdist sequence similarity was added for clustering within HLA-allele-positive subsets. Repertoires with fewer than 30,000 or more than 120,000 public chains were left out of co-occurrence clustering, as were five repertoires with anomalous nucleotide sharing. In TCRdb, the immuneACCESS table is reduced to in-frame sequences with V and J assigned. These tables do not hold every clone; where another copy was compared, an unresolved V gene accounts for under half, and the others remain unexplained. From that table come the V and J calls and clone size; the DNA was used to work out D and trimming. For this sample there are around 100,000 clones; roughly 70% appear just once. The ten largest clones take up approximately 11% of the sample.

Sample: PBMCs. Here the chain combines TRBV5-4 and TRBJ2-2, with 7 middle bases fitting TRBD2. The TCR originated in a man aged 40-49 years in good health and CMV-seropositive. The bases read TGTGCCAGCAGCTTTGGGGGGGGGATCTTCGGGACCGGGGAGCTGTTTTTT. It is translated as CASSFGGGIFGTGELFF.